Below, one T cell receptor beta chain is given with its context. As yet, its antigen is unknown. This entry belongs to a study of cytomegalovirus exposure and HLA in healthy donors. The CDR3 sequence is 12 residues long. Germline CDR1 SGHNT, CDR2 YYREEE (reference sequence). V lost 3 bases to trimming and J lost 6 bases, with 6 bases between them. General study results and limits: According to a later analysis, TCR clusters from the first cohort tended to co-occur in the roughly 110 validation repertoires. There were 150 or so TCR beta chains listed as cytomegalovirus-associated.

TCRdb's table, derived via immunoSEQ multiplex PCR, lists solely in-frame clones and lacks some. The table records fewer than 400,000 clones, approximately 85% of them present only once. The donors were part of the validation cohort of some 120 subjects. That cohort was separate from the first cohort, which comprised 700 or so subjects. The sequence came from a young man in good health and CMV-seronegative. Input material: PBMCs. This chain links TRBV5-4 with TRBJ2-2; possibly TRBD1 for D (5 bases). The CDR3: CASSWGAGELFF. The CDR3 bases are TGTGCCAGCAGCTGGGGCGCCGGGGAGCTGTTTTTT.